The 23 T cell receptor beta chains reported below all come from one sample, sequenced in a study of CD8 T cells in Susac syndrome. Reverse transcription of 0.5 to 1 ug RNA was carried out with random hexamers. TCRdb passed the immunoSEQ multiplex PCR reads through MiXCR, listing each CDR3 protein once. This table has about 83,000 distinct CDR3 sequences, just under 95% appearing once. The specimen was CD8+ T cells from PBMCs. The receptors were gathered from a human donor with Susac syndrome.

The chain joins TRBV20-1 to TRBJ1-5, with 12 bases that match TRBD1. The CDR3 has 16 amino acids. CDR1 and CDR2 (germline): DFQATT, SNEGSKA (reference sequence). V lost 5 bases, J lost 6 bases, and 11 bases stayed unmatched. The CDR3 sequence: CSAPPPGTGGTQPQHF. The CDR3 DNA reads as TGCAGTGCTCCCCCCCCCGGGACAGGGGGCACTCAGCCCCAGCATTTT.

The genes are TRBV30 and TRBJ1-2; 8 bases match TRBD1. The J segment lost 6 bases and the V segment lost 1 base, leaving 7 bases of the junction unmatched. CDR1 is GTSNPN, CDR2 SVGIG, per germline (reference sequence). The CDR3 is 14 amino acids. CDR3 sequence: CAWSEGQGAHGYTF. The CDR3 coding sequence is TGTGCCTGGAGTGAAGGACAGGGTGCTCATGGCTACACCTTC.

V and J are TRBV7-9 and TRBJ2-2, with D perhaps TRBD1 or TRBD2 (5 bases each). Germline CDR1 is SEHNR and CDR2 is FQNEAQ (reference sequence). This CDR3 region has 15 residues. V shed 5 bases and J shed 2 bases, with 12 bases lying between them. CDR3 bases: TGTGCCAGCAGCCCCCGGGACGGAAACACCGGGGAGCTGTTTTTT. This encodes CASSPRDGNTGELFF.

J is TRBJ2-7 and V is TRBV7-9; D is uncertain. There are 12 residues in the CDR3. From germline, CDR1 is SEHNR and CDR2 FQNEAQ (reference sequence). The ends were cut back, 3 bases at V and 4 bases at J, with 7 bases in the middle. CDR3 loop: CASSFSYYEQYF. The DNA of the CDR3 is TGTGCCAGCAGCTTCTCTTATTACGAGCAGTACTTC.

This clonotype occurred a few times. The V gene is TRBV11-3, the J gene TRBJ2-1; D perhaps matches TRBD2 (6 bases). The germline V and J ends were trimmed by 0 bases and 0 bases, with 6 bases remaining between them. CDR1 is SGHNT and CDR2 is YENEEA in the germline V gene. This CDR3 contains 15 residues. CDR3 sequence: CASSLDGSSYNEQFF. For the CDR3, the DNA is TGTGCCAGCAGCTTAGACGGGAGCTCCTACAATGAGCAGTTCTTC.

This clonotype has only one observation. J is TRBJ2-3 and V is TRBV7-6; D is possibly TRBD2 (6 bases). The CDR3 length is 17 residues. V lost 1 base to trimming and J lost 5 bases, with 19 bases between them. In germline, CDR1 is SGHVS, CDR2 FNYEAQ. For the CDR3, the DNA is TGTGCCAGCAGCTTAGAGTGGGCGGGAACTAGTGGAGATACGCAGTATTTT. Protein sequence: CASSLEWAGTSGDTQYF.

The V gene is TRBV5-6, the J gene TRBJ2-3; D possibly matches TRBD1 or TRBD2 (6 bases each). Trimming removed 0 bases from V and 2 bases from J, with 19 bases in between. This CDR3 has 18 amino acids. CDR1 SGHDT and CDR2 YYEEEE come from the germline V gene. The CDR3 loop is CASSLAWRGAGNTDTQYF. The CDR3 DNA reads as TGTGCCAGCAGCTTGGCGTGGAGGGGGGCGGGCAACACAGATACGCAGTATTTT. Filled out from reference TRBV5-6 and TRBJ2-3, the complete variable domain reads DAGVTQSPTHLIKTRGQQVTLRCSPKSGHDTVSWYQQALGQGPQFIFQYYEEEERQRGNFPDRFSGHQFPNYSSELNVNALLLGDSALYLCASSLAWRGAGNTDTQYFGPGTRLTVL.

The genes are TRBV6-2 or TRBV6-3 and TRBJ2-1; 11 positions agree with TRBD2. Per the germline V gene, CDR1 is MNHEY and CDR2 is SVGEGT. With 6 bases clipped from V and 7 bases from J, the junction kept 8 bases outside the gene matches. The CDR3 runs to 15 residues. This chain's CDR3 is CASRQIAGGLNEQFF. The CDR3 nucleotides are TGTGCCAGCAGGCAAATAGCGGGAGGGCTGAATGAGCAGTTCTTC.

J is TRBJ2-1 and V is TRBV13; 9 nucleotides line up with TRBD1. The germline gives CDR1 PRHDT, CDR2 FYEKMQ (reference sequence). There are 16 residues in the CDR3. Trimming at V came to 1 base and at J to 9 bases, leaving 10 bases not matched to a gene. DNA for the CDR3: TGTGCCAGCAGCTTAGCCACGGGACAGGGTAAGCTTGAGCAGTTCTTC. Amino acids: CASSLATGQGKLEQFF.

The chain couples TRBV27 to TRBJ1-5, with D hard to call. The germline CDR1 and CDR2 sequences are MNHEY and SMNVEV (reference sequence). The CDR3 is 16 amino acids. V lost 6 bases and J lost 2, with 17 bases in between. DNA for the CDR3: TGTGCCAGCAGGGCGCAAGATCCGCGGGGCAATCAGCCCCAGCATTTT. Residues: CASRAQDPRGNQPQHF.

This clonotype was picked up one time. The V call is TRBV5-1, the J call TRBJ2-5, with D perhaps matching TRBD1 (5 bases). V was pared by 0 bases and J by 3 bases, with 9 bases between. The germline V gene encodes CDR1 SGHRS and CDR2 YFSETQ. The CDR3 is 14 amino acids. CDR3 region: CASSLVQAKETQYF. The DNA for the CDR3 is TGCGCCAGCAGCTTGGTACAGGCTAAAGAGACCCAGTACTTC.

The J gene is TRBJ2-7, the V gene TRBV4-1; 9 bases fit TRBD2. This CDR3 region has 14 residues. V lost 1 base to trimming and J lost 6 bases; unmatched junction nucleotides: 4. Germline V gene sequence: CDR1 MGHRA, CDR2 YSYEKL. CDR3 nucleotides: TGCGCCAGCAGCCAAGTGTCACTAGCGGGCGAGCAGTACTTC. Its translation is CASSQVSLAGEQYF.

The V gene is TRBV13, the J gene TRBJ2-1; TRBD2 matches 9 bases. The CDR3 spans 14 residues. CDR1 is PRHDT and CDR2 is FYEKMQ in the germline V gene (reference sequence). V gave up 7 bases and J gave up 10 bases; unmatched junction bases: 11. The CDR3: CASTQSNLAGEQFF. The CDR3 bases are TGTGCCAGCACGCAATCCAATCTAGCGGGGGAGCAGTTCTTC.

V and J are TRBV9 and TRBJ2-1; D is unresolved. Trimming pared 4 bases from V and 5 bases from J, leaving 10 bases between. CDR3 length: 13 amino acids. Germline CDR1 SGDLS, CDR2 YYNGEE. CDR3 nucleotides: TGTGCCAGCAGCTCGCCATATAACAATGAGCAGTTCTTC. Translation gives CASSSPYNNEQFF.

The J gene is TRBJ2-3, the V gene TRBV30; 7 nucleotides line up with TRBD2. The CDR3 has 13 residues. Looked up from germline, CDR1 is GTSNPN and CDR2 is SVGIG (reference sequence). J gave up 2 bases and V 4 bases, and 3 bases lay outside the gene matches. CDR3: CAWKAGATDTQYF. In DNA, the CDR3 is TGTGCCTGGAAGGCGGGAGCCACAGATACGCAGTATTTT. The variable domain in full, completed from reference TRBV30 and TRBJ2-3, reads SQTIHQWPATLVQPVGSPLSLECTVEGTSNPNLYWYRQAAGRGLQLLFYSVGIGQISSEVPQNLSASRPQDRQFILSSKKLLLSDSGFYLCAWKAGATDTQYFGPGTRLTVL.

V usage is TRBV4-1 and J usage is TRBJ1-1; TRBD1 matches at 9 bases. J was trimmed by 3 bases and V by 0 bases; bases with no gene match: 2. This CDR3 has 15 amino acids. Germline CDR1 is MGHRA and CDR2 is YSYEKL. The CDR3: CASSQERDRDTEAFF. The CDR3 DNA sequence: TGCGCCAGCAGCCAAGAAAGGGACAGGGACACTGAAGCTTTCTTT.

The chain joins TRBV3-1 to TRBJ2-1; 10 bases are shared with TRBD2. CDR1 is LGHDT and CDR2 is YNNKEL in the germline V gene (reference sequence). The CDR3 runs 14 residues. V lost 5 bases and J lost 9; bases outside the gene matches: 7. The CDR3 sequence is CASSFTSGAVEQFF. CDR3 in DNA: TGTGCCAGCAGCTTTACTAGCGGGGCTGTTGAGCAGTTCTTC.

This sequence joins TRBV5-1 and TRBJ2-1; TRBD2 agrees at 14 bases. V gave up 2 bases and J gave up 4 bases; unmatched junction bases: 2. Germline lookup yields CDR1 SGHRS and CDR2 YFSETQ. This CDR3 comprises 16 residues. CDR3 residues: CASSFRLAGGYNEQFF. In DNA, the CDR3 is TGCGCCAGCAGCTTCCGACTAGCGGGAGGGTACAATGAGCAGTTCTTC.

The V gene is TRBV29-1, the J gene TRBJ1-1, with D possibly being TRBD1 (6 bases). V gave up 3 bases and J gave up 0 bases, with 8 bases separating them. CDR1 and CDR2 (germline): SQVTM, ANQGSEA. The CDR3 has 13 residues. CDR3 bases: TGCAGCGTTGATTCAGGGGTGAACACTGAAGCTTTCTTT. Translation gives CSVDSGVNTEAFF. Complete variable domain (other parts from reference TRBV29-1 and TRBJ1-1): SAVISQKPSRDICQRGTSLTIQCQVDSQVTMMFWYRQQPGQSLTLIATANQGSEATYESGFVIDKFPISRPNLTFSTLTVSNMSPEDSSIYLCSVDSGVNTEAFFGQGTRLTVV.

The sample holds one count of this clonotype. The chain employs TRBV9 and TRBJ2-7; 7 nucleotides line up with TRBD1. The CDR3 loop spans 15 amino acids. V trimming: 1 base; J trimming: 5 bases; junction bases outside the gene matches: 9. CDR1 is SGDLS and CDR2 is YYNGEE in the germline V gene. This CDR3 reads CASSVKGTVRDEQYF. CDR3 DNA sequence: TGTGCCAGCAGCGTAAAGGGGACAGTCAGGGACGAGCAGTACTTC.

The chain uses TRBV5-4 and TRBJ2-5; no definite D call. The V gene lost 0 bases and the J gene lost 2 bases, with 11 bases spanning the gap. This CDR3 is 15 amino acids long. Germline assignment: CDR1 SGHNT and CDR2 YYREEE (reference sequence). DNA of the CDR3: TGTGCCAGCAGCTTGGCTTCCGGGTTTCAAGAGACCCAGTACTTC. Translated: CASSLASGFQETQYF.

The CDR3 reads CASSPLAGEVYNEQFF. CDR3 nucleotides: TGTGCCAGCAGCCCCTTAGCGGGAGAGGTTTACAATGAGCAGTTCTTC. The rearrangement uses TRBV3-1 and TRBJ2-1; 9 nucleotides agree with TRBD2. Germline CDR1 reads LGHDT; CDR2 reads YNNKEL (reference sequence). With 4 bases clipped from V and 4 bases from J, the junction kept 8 bases outside the gene matches. The CDR3 spans 16 residues.

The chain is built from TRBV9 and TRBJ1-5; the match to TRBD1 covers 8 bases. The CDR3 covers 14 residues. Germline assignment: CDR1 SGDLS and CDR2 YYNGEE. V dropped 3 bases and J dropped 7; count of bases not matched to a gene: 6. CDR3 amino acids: CASSATGVEQPQHF. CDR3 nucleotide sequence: TGTGCCAGCAGCGCGACAGGGGTAGAGCAGCCCCAGCATTTT.